The 11 T cell receptor beta chains below all came from one sample that was sequenced in a study of blood T cell repertoires in COVID-19. Profiling relied on immunoSEQ multiplex PCR, and the TCRdb table lists in-frame clones only, not all of them. Of about 200,000 clones listed, about 86% are singletons. The specimen sequenced was peripheral blood. Receptors were obtained from a man aged 55 to 69 who had recovered from COVID-19.

This chain connects TRBV6-1 to TRBJ2-7, with a weak D call TRBD2 (6 bases). This CDR3 contains 17 residues. V dropped 2 bases and J dropped 2 bases, with 19 bases sitting between them. The germline gives CDR1 MNHNS, CDR2 SASEGT. DNA for the CDR3: TGTGCCAGCAGTGAATCTATAAGGGAGGTGCTCCCCTACGAGCAGTACTTC. Translated: CASSESIREVLPYEQYF.

V is TRBV28 and J is TRBJ1-1, with D possibly matching TRBD1 (6 bases). Trimming removed 5 bases at V and 5 bases at J, with 15 bases between. The CDR3 is made up of 14 amino acids. CDR1 MDHEN and CDR2 SYDVKM come from the germline V gene. The CDR3 DNA reads as TGTGCCAGCAGTATAGGGGGATATGGAACTGAAGCTTTCTTT. This codes for CASSIGGYGTEAFF.

The gene calls are TRBV30 and TRBJ1-2; D is undetermined. CDR3 length: 11 amino acids. The germline V gene has CDR1 GTSNPN and CDR2 SVGIG (reference sequence). V lost 1 base and J 11 bases, leaving 11 bases between the germline ends. CDR3 nucleotides: TGTGCCTGGAGTGACGGTCCCGGGTACACCTTC. Translating gives CAWSDGPGYTF.

This clone was picked up a small number of times. V and J are TRBV10-1 and TRBJ2-7, with D tentatively TRBD2 (5 bases). This CDR3 spans 13 amino acids. Trimming took off 2 bases at V and 4 bases at J, with 9 bases between the two ends. Per germline, CDR1 WNHNN and CDR2 SYGVQD (reference sequence). CDR3 DNA sequence: TGCGCCAGCAGTGAGCGGAGACTATACGAGCAGTACTTC. It translates to CASSERRLYEQYF.

CDR3 in DNA: TGCGCCAGCAGCCAAGATCATGGGGGGAGGGGTGAAAAACTGTTTTTT. Translation: CASSQDHGGRGEKLFF. This chain uses TRBV4-3 with TRBJ1-4, with D possibly matching TRBD1 (5 bases). This CDR3 spans 16 amino acids. Germline V gene data show CDR1 as LGHNA and CDR2 as YSLEER. The V and J ends lost 0 bases and 7 bases respectively, with 15 bases between them.

The chain links TRBV2 to TRBJ2-7, with 10 bases lining up with TRBD2. The ends lost 6 bases at V and 0 bases at J; junction bases unmatched: 2. The germline CDR1 and CDR2 sequences are SNHLY and FYNNEI. This CDR3 comprises 14 residues. DNA for the CDR3: TGTGCCAGCAGCCGACTAGCGGGCTCCTACGAGCAGTACTTC. This sequence encodes CASSRLAGSYEQYF.

The J gene is TRBJ2-5, the V gene TRBV2; no firm D call. This CDR3 spans 17 amino acids. CDR1 is SNHLY and CDR2 is FYNNEI in the germline V gene. Trimming shortened V by 6 bases and J by 2 bases, and 22 bases separated the two germline ends. DNA of the CDR3: TGTGCCAGCAGAAGAACTCCCCGATCCTATCGACAAGAGACCCAGTACTTC. It codes for CASRRTPRSYRQETQYF.

V is TRBV20-1 and J is TRBJ1-1; no clear D. V lost 3 bases and J 0 bases, leaving 8 bases between the germline ends. Germline V gives CDR1 DFQATT, CDR2 SNEGSKA (reference sequence). The CDR3 length is 13 residues. In DNA, the CDR3 is TGCAGTGCTAGTAATTCTATGAACACTGAAGCTTTCTTT. Its protein product is CSASNSMNTEAFF.

The J gene is TRBJ2-1, the V gene TRBV7-6, with 10 nucleotides matching TRBD2. There are 18 residues in the CDR3. Per the germline V gene, CDR1 is SGHVS and CDR2 is FNYEAQ. After removal of 7 bases from V and 7 bases from J, the junction contained 19 bases not matched to a gene. The CDR3 region is CASTPLRASGRASNEQFF. The CDR3 DNA follows: TGTGCCAGCACCCCACTTCGGGCTAGCGGGAGAGCAAGTAATGAGCAGTTCTTC. Full variable domain (missing parts from reference TRBV7-6 and TRBJ2-1): GAGVSQSPRYKVTKRGQDVALRCDPISGHVSLYWYRQALGQGPEFLTYFNYEAQQDKSGLPNDRFSAERPEGSISTLTIQRTEQRDSAMYRCASTPLRASGRASNEQFFGPGTRLTVL.

The J gene is TRBJ1-6, the V gene TRBV7-6, with D perhaps TRBD1 (5 bases). In germline, CDR1 is SGHVS, CDR2 FNYEAQ. The CDR3 totals 14 residues. The V gene lost 3 bases and the J gene lost 7 bases, with 10 bases spanning the gap. The CDR3 sequence: CASSFQEGNSPLHF. CDR3 nucleotide sequence: TGTGCCAGCAGCTTTCAGGAGGGGAATTCACCCCTCCACTTT.

This chain connects TRBV21-1 to TRBJ1-5; the table assigns TRBD1, which was not confirmed against the DNA. TRBV21-1 is shown as a pseudogene. The length of the CDR3 is 13 residues. This CDR3 reads CASRQGTNQPQHF. CDR3 in DNA: TGTGCCAGCCGACAGGGTACCAATCAGCCCCAGCATTTT.